Listed below are T cell receptor beta chains from one sample, sequenced in a study of T cell responses to AZD1222 COVID-19 vaccine. TCRdb's table, derived via immunoSEQ multiplex PCR, lists solely in-frame clones and lacks some. This sample carries 100,000 or so clones, about 91% of them seen once, and the ten largest clones take 44%. Source: peripheral blood, taken 28 days after the second AZD1222 dose. These receptors were taken from an adult who received the AZD1222 COVID-19 vaccine. CDR3s include the opening cysteine and the closing phenylalanine or tryptophan. D genes are given only for firm matches.

v_call	d_call	j_call	cdr3_aa
TRBV7-2	.	TRBJ2-7	CASSFALTRTLLMSYEQYF
TRBV11-2	.	TRBJ1-4	CASSGNEKLFF
TRBV30	.	TRBJ2-7	CAWSVDARYLYEQYF
TRBV6-2/TRBV6-3	.	TRBJ1-1	CASSFGQTNTEAFF
TRBV29-1	TRBD2	TRBJ2-1	CSPGWGGYNEQFF
TRBV30	.	TRBJ1-3	CAWSEMGHLSGNTIYF
TRBV25-1	TRBD2	TRBJ2-1	CASSPPRGSSYNEQFF
TRBV9	.	TRBJ1-5	CASSEGGLNQPQHF
TRBV10-2	.	TRBJ2-3	CASRESGASTDTQYF
TRBV15	TRBD2	TRBJ2-7	CATSREAGTILEQYF